The entry below gives a single T cell receptor beta chain sequence along with its context. This clonotype was counted only a few times. Which antigen it targets is not known. The record has no base qualities; no much larger clone is one base away. This sample was taken from a study of T cells after yellow fever vaccination (dated by TCRdb to about 2019). As for the study more broadly: The SMART-Seq v4 Ultra Low Input RNA kit was used to prepare libraries from fractions with low cell numbers. Blood samples were taken at several timepoints before and after primary and secondary immunization, and bulk PBMC replicates and cell subsets were isolated. Bulk TCR alpha and beta repertoires were sequenced longitudinally to track T-cell clones before and after primary and booster YFV17D yellow fever vaccination. The cohort comprised two healthy male donors, one aged 18 to 30 and one aged 30 to 40 years.

Study-level results and caveats: Compared with the primary T-cell response, the secondary T-cell response was faster but weaker, reaching its peak on day 5 rather than on day 15. Because the study included only two donors, the extent to which the findings can be generalized is limited. Most clones expanded after primary vaccination (96% of CD4 and around nine tenths of CD8) were re-detected after the booster, suggesting that broad memory maintenance occurred. Computational filtering was needed because FACS-sorted repertoires could contain abundant contaminating clonotypes from the bulk population. A small fraction of clonotypes appeared in both the CD4 and CD8 compartments, likely as a result of convergent recombination.

V is clipped by 3 bases and J by 5 bases, and the sequence between their germline boundaries is 10 bases long. The CDR3 numbers 13 residues from cysteine through phenylalanine. The only DNA kept is the CDR3, 39 bases in frame from the first base. From the germline V gene, CDR1 is MGHRA and CDR2 is YSYEKL. The sample's treatment or condition label, in plain terms: live attenuated yellow fever vaccine strain. At each blood-draw timepoint, two biological replicates of bulk PBMCs were obtained. A standard Ficoll-Paque protocol was used to isolate PBMCs from peripheral blood. TriZol was used to extract RNA from bulk PBMCs, CD4 and CD8 fractions, and dextramer-positive and dextramer-negative fractions. The instrument given in TCRdb is Illumina NovaSeq 6000. Synthesis of TCR cDNA relied on 5'RACE template switching, a step that introduced a universal primer site along with unique molecular identifiers. cDNA synthesis was primed from both the TCR alpha and TCR beta constant segments. Libraries were amplified in two PCR steps, with sample barcodes and sequencing adapters added in the second step. Sequencing of libraries was performed on Illumina HiSeq 2500 (2x100 bp) or NovaSeq (2x150 bp). Under the source paper's analysis protocol: MIGEC was used to demultiplex reads and collapse the reads into UMI consensus sequences, and MiXCR was used for V(D)J alignment. Clonotypes responding to the vaccine were identified with edgeR on replicate PBMC samples, with the criteria of FDR below 0.01 and a log2 fold change above 5 up to day 15. Each bulk clonotype received a CD4 or CD8 identity based on whether the sequenced CD4 or CD8 repertoire contained that clonotype at higher abundance. The public reads were reanalyzed by TCRdb: fastp trimming at Q25, MiXCR alignment, in-frame beta chains only. Every entry covers one CDR3 protein and lists the most common genes and DNA from its rows. The V and J calls reflect TCRdb's pipeline rather than the authors' work. The sample records hundreds of thousands of distinct CDR3 sequences, approximately 18% of which are singletons. The top ten constitute roughly 19% of the sample.

The origin of this receptor is a man aged 18 to 30 who received the YFV17D yellow fever vaccine. The material was PBMCs, obtained before the yellow fever booster vaccination. The chain is assembled from TRBV4-1 and TRBJ2-5; the D gene cannot be resolved reliably. The CDR3 amino acid sequence is: CASSHLGPETQYF. At the DNA level, the sequence is TGCGCCAGCAGCCATCTAGGTCCCGAGACCCAGTACTTC.